This T cell receptor (beta chain) was documented in a study of blood T cell repertoires in COVID-19. About the research overall: T cells, B-cell-depleted T cells, or PBMCs supplied cDNA or gDNA.

This CDR3 has 13 amino acids. With V trimmed by 1 base and J by 5 bases, 1 base remained unmatched. Per germline, CDR1 LGHNA and CDR2 YNFKEQ. Clones were sequenced by immunoSEQ multiplex PCR, and TCRdb holds only the in-frame ones, with some missing. The repertoire holds roughly 220,000 clones, with around 81% as singletons. V is TRBV4-2 and J is TRBJ2-5; TRBD1 agrees at 7 bases. This TCR was recovered from a woman aged 25-40 years who had recovered from COVID-19. The sequencing input was peripheral blood. The CDR3 DNA reads as TGTGCCAGCAGCCAAGCCAGGGGGGAGACCCAGTACTTC. It is translated as CASSQARGETQYF.